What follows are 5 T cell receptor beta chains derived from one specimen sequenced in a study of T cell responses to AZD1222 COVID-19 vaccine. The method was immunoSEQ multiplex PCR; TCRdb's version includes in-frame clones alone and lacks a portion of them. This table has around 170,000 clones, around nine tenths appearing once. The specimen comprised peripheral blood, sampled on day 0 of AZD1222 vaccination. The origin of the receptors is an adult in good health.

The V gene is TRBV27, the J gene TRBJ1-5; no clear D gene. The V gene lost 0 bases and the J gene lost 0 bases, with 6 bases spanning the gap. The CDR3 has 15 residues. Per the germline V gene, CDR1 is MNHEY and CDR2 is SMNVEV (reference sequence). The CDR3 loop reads CASSLSRNSNQPQHF. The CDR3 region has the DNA TGTGCCAGCAGTTTATCGCGCAATAGCAATCAGCCCCAGCATTTT.

The CDR3 loop is CASSRNRGLLFF. Here the CDR3 DNA reads TGTGCCAGCAGCCGTAACCGGGGACTTCTGTTCTTC. V usage is TRBV3-1 (or the pseudogene TRBV3-2) and J usage is TRBJ2-1; D may be TRBD2 (6 bases). Germline V gene lookup returns CDR1 LGHDT and CDR2 YNNKEL (reference sequence). The CDR3 runs 12 residues. The ends were cut back, 4 bases at V and 15 bases at J, with 16 bases in the middle.

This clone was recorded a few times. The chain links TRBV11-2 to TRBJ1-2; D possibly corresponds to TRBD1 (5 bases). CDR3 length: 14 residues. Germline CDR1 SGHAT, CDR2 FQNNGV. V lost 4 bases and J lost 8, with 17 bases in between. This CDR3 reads CASSSRPTGGGYTF. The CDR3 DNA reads TGTGCCAGCAGCTCTCGACCGACGGGGGGAGGCTACACCTTC. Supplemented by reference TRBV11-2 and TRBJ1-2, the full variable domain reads EAGVAQSPRYKIIEKRQSVAFWCNPISGHATLYWYQQILGQGPKLLIQFQNNGVVDDSQLPKDRFSAERLKGVDSTLKIQPAKLEDSAVYLCASSSRPTGGGYTFGSGTRLTVV.

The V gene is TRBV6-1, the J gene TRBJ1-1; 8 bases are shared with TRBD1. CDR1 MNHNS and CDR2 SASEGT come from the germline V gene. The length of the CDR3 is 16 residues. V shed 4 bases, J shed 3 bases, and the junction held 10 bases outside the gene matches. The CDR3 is CASSGTGLTSHTEAFF. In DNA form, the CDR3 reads TGTGCCAGCAGTGGGACAGGGTTAACGAGTCACACTGAAGCTTTCTTT.

CDR3 DNA: TGTGCCAGCCGGAGGACAGGGACCACCTACGAGCAGTACTTC. Protein: CASRRTGTTYEQYF. This chain uses TRBV28 with TRBJ2-7, with 8 bases identical to TRBD1. The CDR3 is 14 amino acids. The junction had 8 bases not matched to a gene; V was cut back by 8 bases and J by 2 bases. Germline-derived CDR1 and CDR2 are MDHEN and SYDVKM. The full variable domain, rest sourced from reference TRBV28 and TRBJ2-7, is DVKVTQSSRYLVKRTGEKVFLECVQDMDHENMFWYRQDPGLGLRLIYFSYDVKMKEKGDIPEGYSVSREKKERFSLILESASTNQTSMYLCASRRTGTTYEQYFGPGTRLTVT.